Each of the 18 T cell receptor beta chains below was sequenced from the same sample in a study of cytomegalovirus exposure and HLA in healthy donors. PCR was performed using 60 Vbeta and 13 Jbeta primers. Assay: immunoSEQ multiplex PCR; the TCRdb copy retains only in-frame clones and omits some. The repertoire includes 150,000 to 200,000 clones, around 72% of them detected once, and around 2.5% sits in the top ten. The sequenced sample consisted of PBMCs. All receptors come from a female donor in good health and CMV-seronegative.

The chain recombines TRBV5-1 with TRBJ2-7, with D maybe TRBD2 (5 bases). Per the germline V gene, CDR1 is SGHRS and CDR2 is YFSETQ. The CDR3 spans 14 residues. The V end lost 0 bases, the J end lost 10 bases, and 17 bases lay between the germline ends. CDR3 in amino acids: CASSLGALGDFQYF. The CDR3 DNA follows: TGCGCCAGCAGCTTGGGGGCGTTGGGAGATTTTCAGTACTTC.

The rearrangement uses TRBV29-1 and TRBJ1-1, with D possibly being TRBD1 (6 bases). The CDR3 consists of 13 residues. The V gene lost 3 bases and the J gene lost 5 bases, with 13 bases spanning the gap. Germline V gene sequence: CDR1 SQVTM, CDR2 ANQGSEA. The CDR3 sequence is CSVDSGRGTEAFF. The CDR3 DNA is TGCAGCGTTGACTCCGGGAGGGGGACTGAAGCTTTCTTT.

The chain combines TRBV5-1 with TRBJ2-1, with TRBD2 identical over 10 bases. The CDR3 consists of 16 residues. CDR1 and CDR2 (germline): SGHRS, YFSETQ. The J segment lost 7 bases and the V segment lost 4 bases, leaving 11 bases of the junction unmatched. The CDR3 nucleotides read TGCGCCAGCAGCCCTCCACCGGGACTAGCGTTAAATGAGCAGTTCTTC. It is translated as CASSPPPGLALNEQFF.

The chain has TRBV9 and TRBJ1-1; D is perhaps TRBD1 (6 bases). CDR3 length: 12 residues. CDR1 and CDR2 (germline): SGDLS, YYNGEE. V lost 3 bases and J lost 12, with 15 bases in between. The DNA of the CDR3 is TGTGCCAGCAGCGGAACTGCAGGGGCGCCTTTCTTT. Its protein product is CASSGTAGAPFF.

The chain uses TRBV9 and TRBJ2-5; 9 nucleotides agree with TRBD1. The J call may not be correct, given that the DNA end is closer to TRBJ2-7. CDR3 size: 16 residues. Germline CDR1 is SGDLS and CDR2 is YYNGEE. The CDR3 DNA is TGTGCCAGCAGCGTAGGAGGGCAGGGACAGGGCTACGAGCAGTACTTC. Translating it yields CASSVGGQGQGYEQYF.

This chain joins TRBV6-6 and TRBJ1-3; a weak D match, TRBD1 (5 bases). The germline V and J ends were trimmed by 8 bases and 4 bases, with 18 bases remaining between them. This CDR3 is built from 15 residues. Germline CDR1 reads MNHNY; CDR2 reads SVGAGI (reference sequence). DNA of the CDR3: TGTGCCAGCGTCCCGGGTGGGGGGGTCGGAAACACCATATATTTT. Encoded protein: CASVPGGGVGNTIYF.

Comment on this clone: A junction boundary mismatches the germline segment, possibly from a read error. This rearrangement joins TRBV6-6 to TRBJ1-2, with a tentative D call TRBD1 (5 bases). This CDR3 contains 14 residues. Germline CDR1 is MNHNY and CDR2 is SVGAGI (reference sequence). The CDR3 sequence is CASTGLRTNYGYTF. The CDR3 DNA follows: TGTGCCAGCACGGGACTAAGAACTAATTATGGCTACACCTTC.

This chain uses TRBV10-3 with TRBJ2-5; 9 bases line up with TRBD1. The DNA end is a closer match to TRBJ2-7, so the J assignment may be wrong. Germline CDR1 and CDR2: ENHRY and SYGVKD. This CDR3 contains 12 residues. The CDR3 is CAIGQGTYEQYF. CDR3 coding DNA: TGTGCCATTGGACAGGGGACGTACGAGCAGTACTTC.

The rearrangement uses TRBV27 and TRBJ2-1; 7 bases are shared with TRBD2. Germline CDR1 is MNHEY and CDR2 is SMNVEV (reference sequence). The CDR3 spans 14 residues. The J segment lost 2 bases and the V segment lost 2 bases, leaving 0 bases of the junction unmatched. CDR3 sequence reads: CASSLAGAYNEQFF. The CDR3 DNA follows: TGTGCCAGCAGTTTAGCGGGAGCCTACAATGAGCAGTTCTTC.

The chain recombines TRBV5-1 with TRBJ1-4; no clear D gene. Germline V gives CDR1 SGHRS, CDR2 YFSETQ. V gave up 4 bases and J gave up 0 bases, with 7 bases separating them. This CDR3 is 14 amino acids long. The CDR3 spells CASSPRTTNEKLFF. In DNA form, the CDR3 reads TGCGCCAGCAGCCCGCGGACAACTAATGAAAAACTGTTTTTT.

Points on this clone: The junction shows a germline mismatch at one end, possibly a read error. The chain combines TRBV7-9 with TRBJ2-7; 8 bases are shared with TRBD1. The germline V gene has CDR1 SEHNR and CDR2 FQNEAQ (reference sequence). The CDR3 runs to 18 residues. Here the CDR3 DNA reads TGTTCCAGCAGCTTAGCGCATGTTCGGGACAGGAAAACCTACGAGCAGTACTTC. It is translated as CSSSLAHVRDRKTYEQYF.

The chain links TRBV27 to TRBJ1-5, with 10 nucleotides matching TRBD1. This CDR3 region has 16 residues. Germline trimming cut 5 bases from V and 5 bases from J; bases unmatched to any gene: 9. The germline gives CDR1 MNHEY, CDR2 SMNVEV (reference sequence). The CDR3 spells CASSPTDRGIHQPQHF. In DNA, the CDR3 is TGTGCCAGCAGTCCAACGGACAGGGGGATTCATCAGCCCCAGCATTTT.

The chain uses TRBV5-4 and TRBJ2-5, with 9 nucleotides matching TRBD1. The CDR3 covers 15 residues. Germline V gives CDR1 SGHNT, CDR2 YYREEE (reference sequence). V gave up 4 bases and J gave up 2 bases; unmatched junction bases: 6. This CDR3 reads CASSKQGARQETQYF. The CDR3 nucleotides are TGTGCCAGCAGCAAACAGGGGGCCCGACAAGAGACCCAGTACTTC.

The chain has TRBV19 and TRBJ1-6; D gene ambiguous. Trimming removed 9 bases at V and 7 bases at J, with 16 bases between. CDR1 and CDR2 (germline): LNHDA, SQIVND (reference sequence). There are 14 residues in the CDR3. The CDR3 nucleotides are TGTGCCAGCCGGCCGGCCAGGCCAAATTCACCCCTCCACTTT. This gives the protein CASRPARPNSPLHF.

This chain links TRBV27 with TRBJ1-2; 7 nucleotides match TRBD1. Germline V gene lookup returns CDR1 MNHEY and CDR2 SMNVEV (reference sequence). This CDR3 is built from 13 residues. The V gene end was trimmed by 6 bases and the J gene end by 6 bases; junction bases not matched to a gene: 7. The CDR3 DNA reads TGTGCCAGCAGAGAAGGGGGCTACGATGGCTACACCTTC. Protein product: CASREGGYDGYTF.

The chain combines TRBV6-1 with TRBJ2-7; 14 nucleotides line up with TRBD2. The germline V gene has CDR1 MNHNS and CDR2 SASEGT. The CDR3 sequence is 13 residues long. The J segment lost 6 bases and the V segment lost 6 bases, leaving 1 base of the junction unmatched. CDR3 protein: CASRGLAGAEQYF. DNA of the CDR3: TGTGCCAGCAGGGGACTAGCGGGAGCCGAGCAGTACTTC.

The V gene is TRBV19, the J gene TRBJ2-7, with 7 bases aligning to TRBD2. Germline loops: CDR1 LNHDA, CDR2 SQIVND (reference sequence). The V gene end was trimmed by 8 bases and the J gene end by 1 base; junction bases not matched to a gene: 8. CDR3 length equals 14 residues. The CDR3 nucleotides are TGTGCCAGTTCTGCGCGCGGGGGTTCCTACGAGCAGTACTTC. It specifies CASSARGGSYEQYF.

This chain uses TRBV7-9 with TRBJ2-5; TRBD1 matches at 8 bases. The CDR3 is made up of 15 amino acids. Germline values: CDR1 SEHNR, CDR2 FQNEAQ (reference sequence). The ends lost 5 bases at V and 2 bases at J; junction bases unmatched: 7. The CDR3 nucleotides are TGTGCCAGCAGCGGTTGGAGGACAGGGCAAGAGACCCAGTACTTC. Protein product: CASSGWRTGQETQYF. The whole variable domain, filled in from reference TRBV7-9 and TRBJ2-5, reads DTGVSQNPRHKITKRGQNVTFRCDPISEHNRLYWYRQTLGQGPEFLTYFQNEAQLEKSRLLSDRFSAERPKGSFSTLEIQRTEQGDSAMYLCASSGWRTGQETQYFGPGTRLLVL.